Listed below are T cell receptor beta chains from one sample, sequenced in a study of T-cell memory formation after mild COVID-19. MiXCR was run by TCRdb on the 5' RACE reads, yielding one entry per CDR3 protein. The sample has hundreds of thousands of distinct CDR3 sequences, approximately 15% seen once. Specimen: PBMCs or a T cell subset sorted from them (not recorded which). The receptors originated from an adult woman who had mild COVID-19 (a few samples of this study predate the infection). Cell type and time point are not known. The CDR3 runs from the conserved cysteine through the conserved F or W. The D gene is left open where the match is weak. Size is omitted from some rows. Given values are once, few, many or a class for expanded clones.

d_call	v_call	clone_size	j_call	cdr3_nt	cdr3_aa
TRBD2	TRBV7-9	many	TRBJ2-1	TGTGCCAGCAGCTACCGAGCGGGAGCCCAGTTCTTC	CASSYRAGAQFF
-	TRBV19	once	TRBJ1-3	TGTGCCAGTAGTGTAGGACGGTACTCTGGAAACACCATATATTTT	CASSVGRYSGNTIYF
TRBD1	TRBV7-8	-	TRBJ1-5	TGTGCCAGCAGCTTAGGCACTCGACAGGGGGCGGGTCAGCCCCAGCATTTT	CASSLGTRQGAGQPQHF
TRBD2	TRBV4-2	many	TRBJ2-5	TGTGCCAGCAGCCAAGAGGGGACTAGCGGGGGGGTGAAGACCCAGTACTTC	CASSQEGTSGGVKTQYF
-	TRBV25-1	-	TRBJ1-1	TGTGCCAGCAGTCATCAGAACACTGAAGCTTTCTTT	CASSHQNTEAFF
TRBD2	TRBV7-2	-	TRBJ2-7	TGTGCCAGCAGCTTTGGGGAGGGAGGGGCCTACGAGCAGTACTTC	CASSFGEGGAYEQYF
TRBD2	TRBV3-1	-	TRBJ2-5	TGTGCCAGCAGCCAAGAGTTGATAGCGGGACAAGAGACCCAGTACTTC	CASSQELIAGQETQYF
TRBD2	TRBV4-2	-	TRBJ2-5	TGTGCCAGCAGCCGAGAGGAGTGGGGACTAAAAGAGACCCAGTACTTC	CASSREEWGLKETQYF
-	TRBV6-6	few	TRBJ1-5	TGTGCCAGCAGCATCATGACAGGCTATAGCAATCAGCCCCAGCATTTT	CASSIMTGYSNQPQHF
-	TRBV5-5	many	TRBJ1-5	TGTGCCAGCAGCTCCCGAACTGGTCAGCCCCAGCATTTT	CASSSRTGQPQHF
-	TRBV6-5	-	TRBJ2-3	TGTGCCACCCGGGGGTGGACAGATACGCAGTATTTT	CATRGWTDTQYF
TRBD2	TRBV9	few	TRBJ2-3	TGTGCCAGCAGCCACGGGACTAGCGGGGGAAGGCCGCCAGATACGCAGTATTTT	CASSHGTSGGRPPDTQYF
TRBD1	TRBV7-7	-	TRBJ2-2	TGTGCTAGCAGCCCTCGGACAGGGCTCGGATCCGGGGAGCTGTTTTTT	CASSPRTGLGSGELFF
TRBD2	TRBV20-1	many	TRBJ2-6	TGCAGTGCTAGAGATTGGACTAGTCACTCTGGGGCCAACGTCCTGACTTTC	CSARDWTSHSGANVLTF
-	TRBV7-9	few	TRBJ1-1	TGTGCCAGCAGCTTAAAACCCCTTTACACGGCTGAAGCTTTCTTT	CASSLKPLYTAEAFF
-	TRBV20-1	-	TRBJ1-1	TGCAGTGCTTCGCAGAGGACACTAAACACTGAAGCTTTCTTT	CSASQRTLNTEAFF
-	TRBV20-1	-	TRBJ2-3	TGCAGTGCCCAGAGGGGGGGGCAAGGCGGGGGCACAGATACGCAGTATTTT	CSAQRGGQGGGTDTQYF
-	TRBV9	-	TRBJ2-5	TGTGCCAGCAGCGTAGAGGACGCGGAGACCCAGTACTTC	CASSVEDAETQYF
-	TRBV6-1	-	TRBJ2-2	TGTGCCAGCTACAGGTCTTCCGGGGAGCTGTTTTTT	CASYRSSGELFF
-	TRBV20-1	-	TRBJ2-3	TGCAGTGCTAGCTTAGACTCCACAGATACGCAGTATTTT	CSASLDSTDTQYF
-	TRBV23-1	-	TRBJ1-5	TGCGCCAGCAGTCCCCAAAGGTTCAGCGGCAATCAGCCCCAGCATTTT	CASSPQRFSGNQPQHF
-	TRBV9	-	TRBJ2-1	TGTGCCAGCAGCGTAGCGTTGTTATCGAGCTACAATGAGCAGTTCTTC	CASSVALLSSYNEQFF
TRBD2	TRBV3-1	few	TRBJ2-1	TGTGCCAGCAGCCAAGGCTCCTGGGAGGGCAATGAGCAGTTCTTC	CASSQGSWEGNEQFF
TRBD1	TRBV15	-	TRBJ1-2	TGTGCCACCAGCAGAGGCGGACAGGCTAACTATGGCTACACCTTC	CATSRGGQANYGYTF
-	TRBV7-9	-	TRBJ2-1	TGTGCCAGCAGCTTAGGGGCACCCTACAATGAGCAGTTCTTC	CASSLGAPYNEQFF
TRBD2	TRBV15	few	TRBJ2-3	TGTGCCACCAGCAGAACCTCATATAGCGGGGCCAGCACAGATACGCAGTATTTT	CATSRTSYSGASTDTQYF
-	TRBV18	-	TRBJ2-1	TGTGCCAGCTCACCGACTTGGCAGGCTAATGAGCAGTTCTTC	CASSPTWQANEQFF
-	TRBV4-1	few	TRBJ1-1	TGCGCCAGCAGCTGGGCAGTCTTAATGAACACTGAAGCTTTCTTT	CASSWAVLMNTEAFF
TRBD2	TRBV24-1	-	TRBJ2-1	TGTGCCACCAGTGAACTAGCGGGAGCAAATGAGCAGTTCTTC	CATSELAGANEQFF
-	TRBV20-1	few	TRBJ1-1	TGCAGTGCGGAAGATGGGCCACAATCGGGGTCTGAAGCTTTCTTT	CSAEDGPQSGSEAFF
-	TRBV12-3/TRBV12-4	many	TRBJ2-2	TGTGCCAGCAGTTTGGGCCTAGGCCCCACCGGGGAGCTGTTTTTT	CASSLGLGPTGELFF
TRBD1	TRBV12-3/TRBV12-4	-	TRBJ1-2	TGTGCCAGCAGCCGGGACAGGGGGCTTGGTGGCTACACCTTC	CASSRDRGLGGYTF
-	TRBV20-1	-	TRBJ2-7	TGCAGTGCTCGACCCGGTGGGGCCCCCGAGCAGTACTTC	CSARPGGAPEQYF
-	TRBV28	few	TRBJ1-2	TGTGCCAGCAGAGACCACGGGGGGCAGAGCTATGGCTACACCTTC	CASRDHGGQSYGYTF
-	TRBV30	few	TRBJ2-2	TGTGCCTGGAAACGAGGGTCACTCAGTTTCCCCGGGGAGCTGTTTTTT	CAWKRGSLSFPGELFF